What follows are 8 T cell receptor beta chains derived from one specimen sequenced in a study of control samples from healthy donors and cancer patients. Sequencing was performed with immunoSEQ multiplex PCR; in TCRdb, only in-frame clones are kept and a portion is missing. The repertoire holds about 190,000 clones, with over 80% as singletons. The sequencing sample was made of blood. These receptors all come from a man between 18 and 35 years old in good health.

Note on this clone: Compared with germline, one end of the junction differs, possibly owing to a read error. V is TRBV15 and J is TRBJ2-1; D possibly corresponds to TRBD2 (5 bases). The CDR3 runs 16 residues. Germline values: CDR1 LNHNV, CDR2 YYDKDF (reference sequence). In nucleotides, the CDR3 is TGTGCCACCAGCGGAGAGGGAGCAGGCTCCTACAATGAGCAGTTCTTC. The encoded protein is CATSGEGAGSYNEQFF. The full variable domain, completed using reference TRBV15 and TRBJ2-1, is DAMVIQNPRYQVTQFGKPVTLSCSQTLNHNVMYWYQQKSSQAPKLLFHYYDKDFNNEADTPDNFQSRRPNTSFCFLDIRSPGLGDTAMYLCATSGEGAGSYNEQFFGPGTRLTVL.

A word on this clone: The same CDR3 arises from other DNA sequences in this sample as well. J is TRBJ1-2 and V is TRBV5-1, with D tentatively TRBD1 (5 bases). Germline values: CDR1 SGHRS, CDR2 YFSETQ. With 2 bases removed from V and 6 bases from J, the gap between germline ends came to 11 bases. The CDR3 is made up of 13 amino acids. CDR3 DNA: TGCGCCAGCAGCTTCGGCAGGGATAATGGCTACACCTTC. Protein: CASSFGRDNGYTF.

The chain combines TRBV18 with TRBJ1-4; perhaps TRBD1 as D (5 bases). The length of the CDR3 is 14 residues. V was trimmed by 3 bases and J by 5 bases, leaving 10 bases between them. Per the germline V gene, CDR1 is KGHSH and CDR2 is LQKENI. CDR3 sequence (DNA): TGTGCCAGCTCACCCGGCGGGGGAAATGAAAAACTGTTTTTT. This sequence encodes CASSPGGGNEKLFF.

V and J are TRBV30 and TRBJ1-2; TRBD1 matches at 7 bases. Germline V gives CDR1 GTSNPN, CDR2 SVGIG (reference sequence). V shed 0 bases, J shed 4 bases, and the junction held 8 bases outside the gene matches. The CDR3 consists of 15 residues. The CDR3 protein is CAWSVGGRVGYGYTF. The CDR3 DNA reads TGTGCCTGGAGTGTAGGGGGCCGGGTTGGCTATGGCTACACCTTC.

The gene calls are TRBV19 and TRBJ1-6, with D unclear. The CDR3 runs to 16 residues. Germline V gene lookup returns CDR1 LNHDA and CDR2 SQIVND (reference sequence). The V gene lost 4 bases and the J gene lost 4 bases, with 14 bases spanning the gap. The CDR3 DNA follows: TGTGCCAGTAGTACAGACACCGGGAAATATAATTCACCCCTCCACTTT. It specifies CASSTDTGKYNSPLHF.

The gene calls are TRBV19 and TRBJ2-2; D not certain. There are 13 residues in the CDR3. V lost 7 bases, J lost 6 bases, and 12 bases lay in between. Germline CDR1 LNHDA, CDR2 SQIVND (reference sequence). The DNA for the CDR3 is TGTGCCAGTATTTTCCCTTCGGCCGGGGAGCTGTTTTTT. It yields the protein CASIFPSAGELFF.

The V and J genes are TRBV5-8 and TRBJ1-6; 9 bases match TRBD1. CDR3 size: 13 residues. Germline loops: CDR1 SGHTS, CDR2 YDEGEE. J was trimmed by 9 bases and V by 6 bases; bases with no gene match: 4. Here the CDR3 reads CASIGQGSSPLHF. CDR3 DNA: TGTGCCAGCATTGGACAGGGGTCTTCACCCCTCCACTTT.

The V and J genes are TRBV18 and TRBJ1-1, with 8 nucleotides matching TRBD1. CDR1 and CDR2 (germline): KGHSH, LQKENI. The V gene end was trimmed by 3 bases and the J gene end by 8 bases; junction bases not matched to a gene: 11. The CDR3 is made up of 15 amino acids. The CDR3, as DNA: TGTGCCAGCTCACCGCAGGGGGCTGATTTAATAGAAGCTTTCTTT. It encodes CASSPQGADLIEAFF.